The 31 T cell receptor beta chains listed next were all sequenced from one sample in a study of T-cell memory formation after mild COVID-19. TCRdb re-analysed the 5' RACE reads in MiXCR, keeping a single row per CDR3 protein. This sample has a few hundred thousand distinct CDR3 sequences, with more than 20% found just once. Input material: PBMCs or a T cell subset sorted from them (not recorded which). These receptor sequences come from a man aged 18 to 30 who had mild COVID-19 (a few samples of this study predate the infection). Cell type and time point are not known.

This rearrangement joins TRBV6-2 or TRBV6-3 to TRBJ2-5; D not certain. Per germline, CDR1 MNHEY and CDR2 SVGEGT. CDR3 length: 12 residues. With 2 bases removed from V and 5 bases from J, the gap between germline ends came to 6 bases. The CDR3 region has the DNA TGTGCCAGCAGTTACACAGCGGAGACCCAGTACTTC. Amino acid sequence: CASSYTAETQYF.

This clonotype was seen a handful of times. The chain employs TRBV20-1 and TRBJ2-1, with D possibly being TRBD2 (6 bases). The V gene's germline CDR1 is DFQATT and CDR2 SNEGSKA (reference sequence). V was cut by 0 bases and J by 4 bases, with 19 bases left in between. This CDR3 is built from 17 residues. The CDR3 DNA reads as TGCAGTGCTAGAGATCAAGGAAGTCAGCGGGCTTACAATGAGCAGTTCTTC. Protein sequence: CSARDQGSQRAYNEQFF.

A few counts support this clonotype. The chain joins TRBV4-1 to TRBJ1-4; D remains unclear. Trimming left V 2 bases short and J 8 bases short, with 21 bases between. CDR1 MGHRA and CDR2 YSYEKL come from the germline V gene. The CDR3 length is 17 residues. CDR3 sequence (DNA): TGCGCCAGCAGCCAACGGCAGCCTAACCAAATAGGGGAAAAACTGTTTTTT. This encodes CASSQRQPNQIGEKLFF.

This clonotype was detected ten times or more. Germline is not matched at one junction end, which may reflect a read error. The chain couples TRBV5-1 to TRBJ2-7, with TRBD1 matching over 9 bases. CDR3 size: 14 residues. Germline V CDR1 and CDR2: SGHRS, YFSETQ. DNA for the CDR3: TGTGCCAGCAGCTCCGGGACAGGGTACTACGAGCAGTACTTC. This codes for CASSSGTGYYEQYF.

This clonotype was recorded at least ten times. Here the CDR3 DNA reads TGTGCCAGCAGCTTTGGGAGAGGGGGCGCTTATGGCTACACCTTC. Amino acids: CASSFGRGGAYGYTF. The V gene is TRBV7-9, the J gene TRBJ1-2; the match to TRBD1 covers 7 bases. The CDR3 is 15 amino acids. The J segment lost 5 bases and the V segment lost 3 bases, leaving 9 bases of the junction unmatched. Germline values: CDR1 SEHNR, CDR2 FQNEAQ (reference sequence).

The V call is TRBV12-5, the J call TRBJ2-5; tentative D call: TRBD1 (6 bases). Germline V gene sequence: CDR1 LGHNT, CDR2 FRNRAP. Between the trimmed V and J ends, which lost 2 bases and 2 bases, there was a span of 12 bases. This CDR3 spans 15 amino acids. The CDR3 coding sequence is TGTGCTAGTGGTTTGCCCCCCGGACAGCAAGAGACCCAGTACTTC. This sequence encodes CASGLPPGQQETQYF. Together with reference TRBV12-5 and TRBJ2-5, the CDR3 gives the full variable domain: DARVTQTPRHKVTEMGQEVTMRCQPILGHNTVFWYRQTMMQGLELLAYFRNRAPLDDSGMPKDRFSAEMPDATLATLKIQPSEPRDSAVYFCASGLPPGQQETQYFGPGTRLLVL.

This clonotype was detected only a few times. The J gene is TRBJ2-2, the V gene TRBV7-9, with a possible D match to TRBD1 (6 bases). Per the germline V gene, CDR1 is SEHNR and CDR2 is FQNEAQ (reference sequence). The CDR3 consists of 17 residues. Trimming cost V 4 bases and J 0 bases, with 15 bases left between them. For the CDR3, the DNA is TGTGCCAGCAGCTCGACTCGGGACACCCCGAACACCGGGGAGCTGTTTTTT. It codes for CASSSTRDTPNTGELFF.

The V gene is TRBV7-8, the J gene TRBJ1-5; D is unclear. In germline, CDR1 is SGHVS, CDR2 FQNEAQ. V lost 1 base, J lost 0 bases, and 13 bases lay in between. The CDR3 has 17 residues. CDR3 residues: CASSLGEGLLSNQPQHF. The DNA for the CDR3 is TGTGCCAGCAGCTTAGGGGAGGGCCTCCTTAGCAATCAGCCCCAGCATTTT. The variable domain in full, completed from reference TRBV7-8 and TRBJ1-5, reads GAGVSQSPRYKVAKRGQDVALRCDPISGHVSLFWYQQALGQGPEFLTYFQNEAQLDKSGLPSDRFFAERPEGSVSTLKIQRTQQEDSAVYLCASSLGEGLLSNQPQHFGDGTRLSIL.

There are a few counts of this clonotype. CDR3 protein: CSVEATGLGEKLFF. The CDR3 nucleotides read TGCAGCGTGGAGGCTACAGGGTTGGGTGAAAAACTGTTTTTT. The gene calls are TRBV29-1 and TRBJ1-4, with TRBD1 as a possible D gene (6 bases). CDR3 size: 14 residues. Germline V lookup: CDR1 SQVTM, CDR2 ANQGSEA. V was pared by 6 bases and J by 7 bases, with 18 bases between.

This clonotype appeared a few times. This chain links TRBV5-5 with TRBJ2-7; TRBD1 matches at 8 bases. V gave up 4 bases and J gave up 2 bases; unmatched junction bases: 8. Germline assignment: CDR1 SGHKS and CDR2 YYEKEE (reference sequence). The CDR3 is 15 amino acids. CDR3 bases: TGTGCCAGCAGCGTACGGGACAGGCCCACCTACGAGCAGTACTTC. It codes for CASSVRDRPTYEQYF.

This chain links TRBV5-6 with TRBJ2-1; no reliable D call. CDR1 and CDR2 from the germline V gene are SGHDT and YYEEEE. Deletions cut 0 bases from V and 7 bases from J, with 14 bases between. This CDR3 spans 15 amino acids. The CDR3 here is CASSLGLTLRNEQFF. The CDR3 coding sequence is TGTGCCAGCAGCTTGGGACTGACGCTGAGGAATGAGCAGTTCTTC.

This sequence joins TRBV7-3 and TRBJ2-2; a weak D match, TRBD2 (6 bases). V was trimmed by 3 bases and J by 2 bases, leaving 10 bases between them. The CDR3 covers 15 residues. Germline V CDR1 and CDR2: SGHTA, FQGTGA. Written as DNA, the CDR3 is TGTGCCAGCAGCTTCCATGCGGGAAACACCGGGGAGCTGTTTTTT. Translating gives CASSFHAGNTGELFF.

The CDR3 coding sequence is TGTGCCACCAGCAGAGAACCGGGGAATGAGCAGTTCTTC. Translation gives CATSREPGNEQFF. The chain employs TRBV15 and TRBJ2-1; a weak D match, TRBD2 (5 bases). V was cut by 0 bases and J by 7 bases, with 7 bases left in between. CDR1 and CDR2 (germline): LNHNV, YYDKDF (reference sequence). This CDR3 is 13 amino acids long.

This clonotype was counted between two and nine times. The chain couples TRBV6-5 to TRBJ2-7; 7 bases map to TRBD1. Germline loops: CDR1 MNHEY, CDR2 SVGAGI. This CDR3 comprises 14 residues. The junction had 11 bases not matched to a gene; V was cut back by 10 bases and J by 2 bases. CDR3 nucleotides: TGTGCCACTTCAGTAGGACAGGCCGCCTACGAGCAGTACTTC. As protein: CATSVGQAAYEQYF.

This clonotype was seen more than once but under ten times. V usage is TRBV19 and J usage is TRBJ2-5, with D maybe TRBD1 (7 bases). The CDR3 is 12 amino acids. Germline lookup yields CDR1 LNHDA and CDR2 SQIVND (reference sequence). V was trimmed by 9 bases and J by 5 bases, leaving 13 bases between them. The CDR3 sequence: CASRAGGETQYF. The CDR3 nucleotides read TGTGCCAGCCGAGCAGGGGGGGAGACCCAGTACTTC.

In its sample, this clonotype was seen many times. The chain couples TRBV18 to TRBJ2-7; 7 bases fit TRBD1. Germline-derived CDR1 and CDR2 are KGHSH and LQKENI. V shed 0 bases and J 3 bases; nucleotides not matched to a gene: 8. This CDR3 spans 16 amino acids. CDR3 coding DNA: TGTGCCAGCTCACCACCGGGTACAGGGGTCCTCTACGAGCAGTACTTC. Protein product: CASSPPGTGVLYEQYF. Looking up the rest from reference TRBV18 and TRBJ2-7 gives the full variable domain: NAGVMQNPRHLVRRRGQEARLRCSPMKGHSHVYWYRQLPEEGLKFMVYLQKENIIDESGMPKERFSAEFPKEGPSILRIQQVVRGDSAAYFCASSPPGTGVLYEQYFGPGTRLTVT.

This clonotype was counted between two and nine times. The chain carries TRBV2 and TRBJ1-1; the D is unclear. The V and J ends lost 3 bases and 5 bases respectively, with 4 bases between them. CDR3 size: 11 residues. CDR1 and CDR2 (germline): SNHLY, FYNNEI. CDR3 nucleotides: TGTGCCAGCAGTGAGGGTACTGAAGCTTTCTTT. Amino acids: CASSEGTEAFF.

A few counts support this clonotype. J is TRBJ2-7 and V is TRBV7-9; D is perhaps TRBD1 (5 bases). The germline gives CDR1 SEHNR, CDR2 FQNEAQ (reference sequence). The CDR3 sequence is 13 residues long. The V and J ends lost 8 bases and 5 bases respectively, with 16 bases between them. The CDR3 loop reads CASGPRVEDEQYV. The CDR3 nucleotides are TGTGCCAGCGGACCCAGGGTAGAGGACGAGCAGTACGTC.

This clonotype was detected a few times. The chain recombines TRBV5-5 with TRBJ2-3; perhaps TRBD2 as D (5 bases). Germline V gene lookup returns CDR1 SGHKS and CDR2 YYEKEE (reference sequence). The V and J ends lost 1 base and 4 bases respectively, with 16 bases between them. CDR3 length: 16 residues. CDR3 bases: TGTGCCAGCAGCTTGTCTGGCGGGTTCGTGTCAGATACGCAGTATTTT. Residues: CASSLSGGFVSDTQYF.

This clonotype was counted only a few times. This chain uses TRBV10-3 with TRBJ2-1, with TRBD2 identical over 13 bases. The CDR3 contains 17 residues. CDR1 is ENHRY, CDR2 SYGVKD, per germline. The trim removed 0 bases at V and 8 bases at J, leaving 7 bases unmatched. CDR3 in amino acids: CAISESRTSGGWDEQFF. The CDR3 DNA reads as TGTGCCATCAGTGAGTCGAGGACTAGCGGGGGCTGGGATGAGCAGTTCTTC.

This clonotype has a handful of counts. The chain recombines TRBV20-1 with TRBJ1-5; D not resolved. In germline, CDR1 is DFQATT, CDR2 SNEGSKA (reference sequence). This CDR3 comprises 13 residues. Trimming removed 0 bases at V and 5 bases at J, with 8 bases between. Here the CDR3 reads CSARDPGDQPQHF. The CDR3 DNA sequence: TGCAGTGCTAGAGATCCCGGGGATCAGCCCCAGCATTTT.

The chain carries TRBV6-5 and TRBJ1-4; D ambiguous. The CDR3 is made up of 15 amino acids. In germline, CDR1 is MNHEY, CDR2 SVGAGI. Trimming removed 6 bases from V and 8 bases from J, with 19 bases in between. CDR3 residues: CASSAYKLRGEKLFF. CDR3 coding DNA: TGTGCCAGCAGCGCTTATAAGTTGCGAGGAGAAAAACTGTTTTTT.

V gene TRBV20-1 combines with J gene TRBJ1-1, with D perhaps TRBD1 (5 bases). The length of the CDR3 is 13 residues. The V end lost 6 bases, the J end lost 0 bases, and 11 bases lay between the germline ends. Germline V gene data show CDR1 as DFQATT and CDR2 as SNEGSKA (reference sequence). The CDR3 is CSAGGHLNTEAFF. As DNA, the CDR3 is TGCAGTGCGGGAGGACACTTGAACACTGAAGCTTTCTTT.

The genes are TRBV4-1 and TRBJ1-1; no reliable D call. In germline, CDR1 is MGHRA, CDR2 YSYEKL. This CDR3 comprises 13 residues. V lost 3 bases and J 5 bases, leaving 10 bases between the germline ends. The CDR3 DNA is TGCGCCAGCAGCCATCGCCAGGCTACTGAAGCTTTCTTT. Translated: CASSHRQATEAFF.

CDR3 DNA: TGTGCCAGCAGTGTGGGGAACACGGGGGGCTACACCTTC. It encodes CASSVGNTGGYTF. V gene TRBV2 combines with J gene TRBJ1-2; D unclear. The CDR3 length is 13 residues. CDR1 and CDR2 (germline): SNHLY, FYNNEI. The V and J ends lost 4 bases and 8 bases respectively, with 14 bases between them. Complete variable domain (other parts from reference TRBV2 and TRBJ1-2): EPEVTQTPSHQVTQMGQEVILRCVPISNHLYFYWYRQILGQKVEFLVSFYNNEISEKSEIFDDQFSVERPDGSNFTLKIRSTKLEDSAMYFCASSVGNTGGYTFGSGTRLTVV.

A few counts support this clonotype. The chain has TRBV5-5 and TRBJ1-3, with D possibly matching TRBD1 (6 bases). The CDR3 is made up of 15 amino acids. Trimming removed 0 bases at V and 4 bases at J, with 11 bases between. Germline V gene data show CDR1 as SGHKS and CDR2 as YYEKEE (reference sequence). Here the CDR3 DNA reads TGTGCCAGCAGCTTGGTGGGGACAAGCGGAAACACCATATATTTT. This sequence encodes CASSLVGTSGNTIYF.

This clonotype occurred a few times. This sequence joins TRBV5-1 and TRBJ2-7, with D unclear. The CDR3 runs to 13 residues. Germline CDR1 SGHRS, CDR2 YFSETQ. V shed 2 bases and J shed 3 bases, with 9 bases lying between them. Here the CDR3 reads CASSFASFYEQYF. The CDR3 region has the DNA TGCGCCAGCAGCTTCGCCAGCTTCTACGAGCAGTACTTC.

This clonotype was found many times. The chain is built from TRBV28 and TRBJ1-2; 8 nucleotides line up with TRBD1. The V gene end was trimmed by 1 base and the J gene end by 8 bases; junction bases not matched to a gene: 6. From germline, CDR1 is MDHEN and CDR2 SYDVKM. The CDR3 has 14 amino acids. The CDR3 DNA follows: TGTGCCAGCAGTTTATCTATGGGACAGGAGGGCTACACCTTC. It codes for CASSLSMGQEGYTF.

J is TRBJ2-5 and V is TRBV24-1, with 8 bases that match TRBD1. The CDR3 spans 16 residues. Germline V lookup: CDR1 KGHDR, CDR2 SFDVKD. The trim removed 1 base at V and 2 bases at J, leaving 5 bases unmatched. The CDR3 nucleotides read TGTGCCACCAGTGATTTTGCGAGGACAGGGCAAGAGACCCAGTACTTC. The encoded protein is CATSDFARTGQETQYF.

This chain uses TRBV5-1 with TRBJ2-7; 9 bases are a match to TRBD2. CDR1 is SGHRS, CDR2 YFSETQ, per germline. CDR3 length: 15 residues. V lost 4 bases to trimming and J lost 2 bases; unmatched junction nucleotides: 7. The CDR3 region is CASSLGLANPYEQYF. The CDR3 DNA sequence: TGCGCCAGCAGCCTAGGACTAGCGAATCCCTACGAGCAGTACTTC.

The chain is built from TRBV19 and TRBJ2-3, with 8 bases aligning to TRBD2. Germline CDR1 and CDR2: LNHDA and SQIVND (reference sequence). The J segment lost 4 bases and the V segment lost 10 bases, leaving 13 bases of the junction unmatched. There are 15 residues in the CDR3. Written as DNA, the CDR3 is TGTGCCACCACCCTTCGGGCGGGGGGTGCAGATACGCAGTATTTT. Its protein product is CATTLRAGGADTQYF.